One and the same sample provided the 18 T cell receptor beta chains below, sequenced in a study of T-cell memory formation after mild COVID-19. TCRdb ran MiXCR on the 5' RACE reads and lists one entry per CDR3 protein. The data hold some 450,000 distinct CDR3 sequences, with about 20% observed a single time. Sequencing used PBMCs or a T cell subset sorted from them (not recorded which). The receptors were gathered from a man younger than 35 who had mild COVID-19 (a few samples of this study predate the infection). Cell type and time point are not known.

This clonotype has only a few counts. The CDR3 reads CASSLVAGGAFF. CDR3 nucleotide sequence: TGTGCCAGCAGCCTAGTTGCGGGGGGAGCTTTCTTT. The chain has TRBV7-8 and TRBJ1-1; perhaps TRBD1 as D (5 bases). V lost 5 bases and J 10 bases, leaving 14 bases between the germline ends. The CDR3 consists of 12 residues. Germline-derived CDR1 and CDR2 are SGHVS and FQNEAQ.

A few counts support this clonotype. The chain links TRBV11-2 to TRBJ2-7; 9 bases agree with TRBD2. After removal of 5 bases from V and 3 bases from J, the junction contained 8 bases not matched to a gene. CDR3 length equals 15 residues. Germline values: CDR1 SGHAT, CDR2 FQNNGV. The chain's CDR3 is CASSPGSGGHYEQYF. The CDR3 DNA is TGTGCCAGCAGCCCCGGGAGCGGGGGGCACTACGAGCAGTACTTC. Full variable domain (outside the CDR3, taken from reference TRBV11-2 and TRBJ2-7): EAGVAQSPRYKIIEKRQSVAFWCNPISGHATLYWYQQILGQGPKLLIQFQNNGVVDDSQLPKDRFSAERLKGVDSTLKIQPAKLEDSAVYLCASSPGSGGHYEQYFGPGTRLTVT.

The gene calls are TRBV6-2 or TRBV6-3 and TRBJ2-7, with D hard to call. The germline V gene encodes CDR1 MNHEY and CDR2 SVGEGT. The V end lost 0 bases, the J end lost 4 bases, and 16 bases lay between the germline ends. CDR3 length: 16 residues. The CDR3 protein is CASSYSLGPSYYEQYV. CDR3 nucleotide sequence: TGTGCCAGCAGTTACTCATTAGGACCGTCATATTACGAGCAGTACGTC.

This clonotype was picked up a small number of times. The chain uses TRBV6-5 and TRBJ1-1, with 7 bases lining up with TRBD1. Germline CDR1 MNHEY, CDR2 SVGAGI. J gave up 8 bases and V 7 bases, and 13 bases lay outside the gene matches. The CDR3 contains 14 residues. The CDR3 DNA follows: TGTGCCAGCACAAACAGGGGTCGCGCTGCGGAAGCTTTCTTT. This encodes CASTNRGRAAEAFF.

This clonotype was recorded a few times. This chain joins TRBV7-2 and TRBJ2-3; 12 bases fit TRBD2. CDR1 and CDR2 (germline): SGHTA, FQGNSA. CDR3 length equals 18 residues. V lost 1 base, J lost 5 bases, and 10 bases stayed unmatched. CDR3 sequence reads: CASSLGGSSGGVVDTQYF. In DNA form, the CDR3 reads TGTGCCAGCAGCTTAGGAGGGTCTAGCGGGGGGGTCGTAGATACGCAGTATTTT.

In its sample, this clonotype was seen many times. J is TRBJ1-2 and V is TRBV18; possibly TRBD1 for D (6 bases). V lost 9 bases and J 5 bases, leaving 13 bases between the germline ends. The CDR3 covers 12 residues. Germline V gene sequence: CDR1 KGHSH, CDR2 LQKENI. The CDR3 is CARGQKAYGYTF. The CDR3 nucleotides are TGTGCCAGAGGACAGAAGGCTTATGGCTACACCTTC.

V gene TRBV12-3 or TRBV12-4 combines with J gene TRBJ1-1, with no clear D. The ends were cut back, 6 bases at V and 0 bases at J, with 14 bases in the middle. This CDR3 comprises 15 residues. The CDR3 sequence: CASRPEREMNTEAFF. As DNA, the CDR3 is TGTGCCAGCAGGCCAGAGAGGGAAATGAACACTGAAGCTTTCTTT.

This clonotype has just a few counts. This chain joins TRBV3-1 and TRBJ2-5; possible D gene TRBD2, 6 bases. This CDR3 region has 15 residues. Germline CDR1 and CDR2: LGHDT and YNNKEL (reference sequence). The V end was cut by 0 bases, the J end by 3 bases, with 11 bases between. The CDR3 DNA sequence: TGTGCCAGCAGCCAAGACGCGGGGCAGAAAGAGACCCAGTACTTC. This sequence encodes CASSQDAGQKETQYF.

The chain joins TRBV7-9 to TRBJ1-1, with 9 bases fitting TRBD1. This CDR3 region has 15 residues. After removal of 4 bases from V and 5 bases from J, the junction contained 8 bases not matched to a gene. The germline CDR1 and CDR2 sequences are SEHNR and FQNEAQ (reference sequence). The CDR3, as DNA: TGTGCCAGCAGCTCCGGGGGGACAGGGTGGACTGAAGCTTTCTTT. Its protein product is CASSSGGTGWTEAFF.

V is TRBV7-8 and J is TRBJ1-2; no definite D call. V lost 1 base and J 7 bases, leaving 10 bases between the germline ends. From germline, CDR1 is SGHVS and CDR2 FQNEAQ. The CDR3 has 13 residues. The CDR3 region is CASSLESFSGYTF. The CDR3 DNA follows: TGTGCCAGCAGCTTAGAGTCTTTTTCTGGCTACACCTTC.

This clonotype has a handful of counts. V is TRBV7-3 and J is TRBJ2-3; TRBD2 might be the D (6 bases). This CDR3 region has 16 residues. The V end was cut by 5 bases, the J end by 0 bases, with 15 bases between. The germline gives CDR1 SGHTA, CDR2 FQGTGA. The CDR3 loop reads CASSPARGGSTDTQYF. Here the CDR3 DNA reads TGTGCCAGCAGCCCCGCCCGGGGAGGAAGCACAGATACGCAGTATTTT.

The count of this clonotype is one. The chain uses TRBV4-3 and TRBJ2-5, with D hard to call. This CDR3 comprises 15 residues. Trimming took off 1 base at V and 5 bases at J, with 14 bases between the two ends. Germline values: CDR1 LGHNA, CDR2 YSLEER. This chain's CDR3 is CASSQGARLGETQYF. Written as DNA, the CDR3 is TGCGCCAGCAGCCAAGGTGCCCGTTTAGGCGAGACCCAGTACTTC.

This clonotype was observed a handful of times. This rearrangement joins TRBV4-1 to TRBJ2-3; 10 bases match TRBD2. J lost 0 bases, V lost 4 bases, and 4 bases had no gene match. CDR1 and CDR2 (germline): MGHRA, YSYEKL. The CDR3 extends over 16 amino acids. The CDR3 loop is CASSPLAGSSTDTQYF. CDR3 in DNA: TGCGCCAGCAGCCCACTAGCGGGGTCTAGCACAGATACGCAGTATTTT.

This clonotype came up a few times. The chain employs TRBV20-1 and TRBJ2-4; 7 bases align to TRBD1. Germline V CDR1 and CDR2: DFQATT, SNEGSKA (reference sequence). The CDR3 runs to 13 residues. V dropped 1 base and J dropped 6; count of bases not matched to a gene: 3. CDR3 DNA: TGCAGTGCTAGAGTGGGGACAGTAAACATTCAGTACTTC. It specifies CSARVGTVNIQYF.

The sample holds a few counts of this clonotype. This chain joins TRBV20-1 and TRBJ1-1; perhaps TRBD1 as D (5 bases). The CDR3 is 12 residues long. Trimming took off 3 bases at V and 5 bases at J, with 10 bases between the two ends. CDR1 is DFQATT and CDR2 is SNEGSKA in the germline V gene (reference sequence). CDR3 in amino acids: CSARAGGTEAFF. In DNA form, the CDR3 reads TGCAGTGCTAGGGCCGGGGGGACTGAAGCTTTCTTT.

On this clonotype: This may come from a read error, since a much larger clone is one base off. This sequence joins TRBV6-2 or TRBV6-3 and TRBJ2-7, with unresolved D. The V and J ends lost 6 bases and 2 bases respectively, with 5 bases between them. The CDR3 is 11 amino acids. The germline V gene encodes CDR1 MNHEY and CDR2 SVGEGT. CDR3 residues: CASRLAYEQYF. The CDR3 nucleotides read TGTGCCAGCAGGTTGGCCTACGAGCAGTACTTC.

Here the CDR3 reads CASTPEGEKLFF. As DNA, the CDR3 is TGTGCCAGCACCCCGGAGGGAGAAAAACTGTTTTTT. This chain links TRBV12-3 or TRBV12-4 with TRBJ1-4; D uncertain. V dropped 7 bases and J dropped 8 bases, with 11 bases sitting between them. This CDR3 comprises 12 residues.

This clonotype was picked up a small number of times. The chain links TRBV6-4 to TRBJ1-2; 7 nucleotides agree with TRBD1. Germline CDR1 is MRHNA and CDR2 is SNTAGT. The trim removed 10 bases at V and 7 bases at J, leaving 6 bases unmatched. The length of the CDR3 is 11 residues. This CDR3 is CAITGVVGYTF. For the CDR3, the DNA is TGTGCCATCACAGGGGTCGTTGGCTACACCTTC.